The 31 T cell receptor beta chains below all came from one sample that was sequenced in a study of blood T cell repertoires in COVID-19. The protocol was immunoSEQ multiplex PCR, while the TCRdb copy is restricted to in-frame clones and leaves out a portion. The sample lists about 110,000 clones, 85% to 90% occurring once. The sample taken for sequencing was peripheral blood. The source of these receptors is a human donor in a cohort sampled during active COVID-19.

The chain carries TRBV19 and TRBJ2-2, with TRBD2 as a possible D gene (6 bases). This CDR3 is 15 amino acids long. V was clipped by 3 bases and J by 5 bases, with 13 bases between them. Germline CDR1 reads LNHDA; CDR2 reads SQIVND (reference sequence). The CDR3, as DNA: TGTGCCAGTAGTATCGGAGGGTTGAGGACCGGGGAGCTGTTTTTT. Its protein product is CASSIGGLRTGELFF.

The chain is built from TRBV28 and TRBJ1-5; a possible D gene is TRBD1 (5 bases). Trimming removed 6 bases at V and 1 base at J, with 16 bases between. The CDR3 loop spans 16 amino acids. CDR1 MDHEN and CDR2 SYDVKM come from the germline V gene. The CDR3 is CASSGVGGVSNQPQHF. The CDR3 DNA is TGTGCCAGCAGCGGGGTTGGGGGGGTAAGCAATCAGCCCCAGCATTTT. Drawing the rest from reference TRBV28 and TRBJ1-5, the complete variable domain is DVKVTQSSRYLVKRTGEKVFLECVQDMDHENMFWYRQDPGLGLRLIYFSYDVKMKEKGDIPEGYSVSREKKERFSLILESASTNQTSMYLCASSGVGGVSNQPQHFGDGTRLSIL.

This chain links TRBV5-1 with TRBJ1-1, with unresolved D. V lost 4 bases, J lost 8 bases, and 15 bases lay in between. Germline V gene lookup returns CDR1 SGHRS and CDR2 YFSETQ. The CDR3 covers 13 residues. The CDR3 is CASSPPGSEEAFF. In nucleotides, the CDR3 is TGCGCCAGCAGCCCTCCGGGTAGTGAAGAAGCTTTCTTT. The full variable domain, its missing parts supplied by reference TRBV5-1 and TRBJ1-1, is KAGVTQTPRYLIKTRGQQVTLSCSPISGHRSVSWYQQTPGQGLQFLFEYFSETQRNKGNFPGRFSGRQFSNSRSEMNVSTLELGDSALYLCASSPPGSEEAFFGQGTRLTVV.

The CDR3 sequence: CASSLGLAGVYEQYF. The CDR3 DNA is TGTGCCAGCAGTTTAGGGCTAGCGGGTGTCTACGAGCAGTACTTC. The rearrangement uses TRBV27 and TRBJ2-7, with 8 bases matching TRBD2. The length of the CDR3 is 15 residues. V was clipped by 2 bases and J by 3 bases; unmatched bases: 6. Germline values: CDR1 MNHEY, CDR2 SMNVEV (reference sequence).

This chain links TRBV9 with TRBJ2-2; no reliable D call. The CDR3 spans 13 residues. The germline V and J ends were trimmed by 0 bases and 7 bases, with 7 bases remaining between them. Germline CDR1 is SGDLS and CDR2 is YYNGEE. The CDR3 here is CASSVGRRGELFF. Here the CDR3 DNA reads TGTGCCAGCAGCGTAGGTCGTCGCGGGGAGCTGTTTTTT.

The chain couples TRBV7-9 to TRBJ2-3; 8 bases match TRBD2. V shed 0 bases and J 2 bases; nucleotides not matched to a gene: 4. The CDR3 runs 16 residues. Germline CDR1 and CDR2: SEHNR and FQNEAQ (reference sequence). The CDR3 DNA follows: TGTGCCAGCAGCTTAGCTAGCGGGGCCTACACAGATACGCAGTATTTT. As protein: CASSLASGAYTDTQYF.

This chain joins TRBV6-5 and TRBJ1-2; 9 positions match TRBD1. CDR3 size: 16 residues. In germline, CDR1 is MNHEY, CDR2 SVGAGI. Trimming cost V 0 bases and J 4 bases; bases outside gene matches: 6. The CDR3 nucleotides are TGTGCCAGCAGTTACTCGCGAACAGGGGGCTCCTATGGCTACACCTTC. The encoded protein is CASSYSRTGGSYGYTF.

V gene TRBV9 combines with J gene TRBJ2-1; a possible D gene is TRBD1 (7 bases). Germline-derived CDR1 and CDR2 are SGDLS and YYNGEE. The CDR3 totals 17 residues. V was cut by 0 bases and J by 6 bases, with 19 bases left in between. In DNA, the CDR3 is TGTGCCAGCAGCGTAGCTCCATTAGGCAGGGGGGTCAATGAGCAGTTCTTC. Encoded protein: CASSVAPLGRGVNEQFF. Full variable domain (missing parts from reference TRBV9 and TRBJ2-1): DSGVTQTPKHLITATGQRVTLRCSPRSGDLSVYWYQQSLDQGLQFLIQYYNGEERAKGNILERFSAQQFPDLHSELNLSSLELGDSALYFCASSVAPLGRGVNEQFFGPGTRLTVL.

Only one count was recorded for this clone. This sequence joins TRBV7-2 and TRBJ2-1; 12 bases agree with TRBD2. The germline gives CDR1 SGHTA, CDR2 FQGNSA. This CDR3 comprises 17 residues. The junction had 13 bases not matched to a gene; V was cut back by 4 bases and J by 9 bases. DNA of the CDR3: TGTGCCAGCAGCTCTCCGACCCCTAGCGGGAGGGCCAGTGAGCAGTTCTTC. Translated: CASSSPTPSGRASEQFF.

The chain uses TRBV5-6 and TRBJ1-4; D gene ambiguous. Looked up from germline, CDR1 is SGHDT and CDR2 is YYEEEE. Trimming left V 6 bases short and J 1 base short, with 13 bases between. This CDR3 contains 15 residues. CDR3 sequence: CASNPGGRTNEKLFF. CDR3 bases: TGTGCCAGCAACCCAGGAGGCCGAACTAATGAAAAACTGTTTTTT.

The genes are TRBV3-1 (or the pseudogene TRBV3-2) and TRBJ1-6, with 8 bases identical to TRBD1. Per the germline V gene, CDR1 is LGHDT and CDR2 is YNNKEL (reference sequence). Germline trimming cut 4 bases from V and 10 bases from J; bases unmatched to any gene: 9. The CDR3 contains 15 residues. The DNA of the CDR3 is TGTGCCAGCAGCCGCCGGGACAGGAGTCGATCACCCCTCCACTTT. Amino acid sequence: CASSRRDRSRSPLHF.

J is TRBJ1-6 and V is TRBV7-2; D may be TRBD1 (5 bases). The germline V and J ends were trimmed by 6 bases and 7 bases, with 16 bases remaining between them. The CDR3 is made up of 15 amino acids. The germline V gene encodes CDR1 SGHTA and CDR2 FQGNSA. Here the CDR3 DNA reads TGTGCCAGCAGTACACCCGGGGGGAGGAATTCACCCCTCCACTTT. The encoded protein is CASSTPGGRNSPLHF.

The gene calls are TRBV2 and TRBJ2-2; no clear D gene. The V gene's germline CDR1 is SNHLY and CDR2 FYNNEI. V was trimmed by 6 bases and J by 6 bases, leaving 8 bases between them. The CDR3 totals 12 residues. The CDR3 DNA reads TGTGCCAGCAGGAGGTGGCCCGGGGAGCTGTTTTTT. It codes for CASRRWPGELFF.

The V gene is TRBV6-2 or TRBV6-3, the J gene TRBJ2-2, with 8 bases identical to TRBD1. CDR1 is MNHEY, CDR2 SVGEGT, per germline. CDR3 size: 15 residues. J lost 9 bases, V lost 0 bases, and 6 bases had no gene match. CDR3: CASSYSAGGYRELFF. In DNA form, the CDR3 reads TGTGCCAGCAGTTACTCGGCAGGGGGCTACCGGGAGCTGTTTTTT.

The chain uses TRBV7-3 and TRBJ2-6; no definite D call. The CDR3 is 15 amino acids. The V gene lost 5 bases and the J gene lost 0 bases, with 8 bases spanning the gap. Looked up from germline, CDR1 is SGHTA and CDR2 is FQGTGA. The CDR3 here is CASSVTDSGANVLTF. In DNA form, the CDR3 reads TGTGCCAGCAGCGTGACTGACTCTGGGGCCAACGTCCTGACTTTC.

J is TRBJ2-1 and V is TRBV2, with D possibly matching TRBD1 (5 bases). CDR3 length: 15 amino acids. Germline CDR1 reads SNHLY; CDR2 reads FYNNEI. V gave up 6 bases and J gave up 0 bases, with 12 bases separating them. CDR3 region: CASSPRGSSYNEQFF. The CDR3 DNA follows: TGTGCCAGCAGCCCAAGGGGAAGCTCCTACAATGAGCAGTTCTTC.

This chain connects TRBV6-4 to TRBJ2-1; 10 nucleotides line up with TRBD2. With V trimmed by 0 bases and J by 6 bases, 5 bases remained unmatched. The germline gives CDR1 MRHNA, CDR2 SNTAGT. This CDR3 is built from 16 residues. In DNA form, the CDR3 reads TGTGCCAGCAGTGACTCGGTACTAGCGGGGTCCAATGAGCAGTTCTTC. Translated: CASSDSVLAGSNEQFF.

This rearrangement joins TRBV10-3 to TRBJ1-2, with TRBD1 identical over 10 bases. J gave up 5 bases and V 6 bases, and 9 bases lay outside the gene matches. Germline V CDR1 and CDR2: ENHRY, SYGVKD. The CDR3 has 15 amino acids. CDR3 residues: CAISDDRGPSYGYTF. CDR3 DNA sequence: TGTGCCATCAGCGACGACAGGGGGCCGAGTTATGGCTACACCTTC.

This chain links TRBV27 with TRBJ1-1, with TRBD1 matching 7 bases. The junction had 5 bases not matched to a gene; V was cut back by 5 bases and J by 5 bases. The CDR3 extends over 13 amino acids. Germline values: CDR1 MNHEY, CDR2 SMNVEV (reference sequence). CDR3 DNA sequence: TGTGCCAGCAGTCTAGGGGGCGAAACTGAAGCTTTCTTT. As protein: CASSLGGETEAFF.

This rearrangement joins TRBV5-5 to TRBJ2-5, with D tentatively TRBD2 (7 bases). Germline V lookup: CDR1 SGHKS, CDR2 YYEKEE (reference sequence). Trimming pared 1 base from V and 2 bases from J, leaving 21 bases between. The CDR3 consists of 18 residues. CDR3 protein: CASSLLGFGGRSQETQYF. For the CDR3, the DNA is TGTGCCAGCAGCTTGTTAGGTTTCGGGGGGCGATCTCAAGAGACCCAGTACTTC.

V and J are TRBV5-4 and TRBJ2-1, with 12 positions matching TRBD2. The length of the CDR3 is 15 residues. V lost 2 bases, J lost 7 bases, and 4 bases stayed unmatched. CDR1 and CDR2 (germline): SGHNT, YYREEE (reference sequence). CDR3 coding DNA: TGTGCCAGCAGCTTTCCACTAGCGGGAGGAAATGAGCAGTTCTTC. This gives the protein CASSFPLAGGNEQFF.

J is TRBJ1-5 and V is TRBV27; TRBD1 aligns across 8 bases. In germline, CDR1 is MNHEY, CDR2 SMNVEV (reference sequence). Trimming at V came to 6 bases and at J to 2 bases, leaving 18 bases not matched to a gene. This CDR3 has 19 residues. As DNA, the CDR3 is TGTGCCAGCAGCCCCGGAGGACAGGGAGCGTTTTGGGGCAATCAGCCCCAGCATTTT. Translation: CASSPGGQGAFWGNQPQHF.

The chain links TRBV11-2 to TRBJ2-3, with no clear D. Trimming took 0 bases from V and 6 from J, leaving 7 bases between them. From germline, CDR1 is SGHAT and CDR2 FQNNGV. This CDR3 comprises 13 residues. CDR3 sequence (DNA): TGTGCCAGCAGCTTAGATCGTATGGATACGCAGTATTTT. Translation gives CASSLDRMDTQYF.

The gene calls are TRBV20-1 and TRBJ2-7; 11 bases match TRBD1. V trimming: 3 bases; J trimming: 5 bases; junction bases outside the gene matches: 9. CDR1 DFQATT and CDR2 SNEGSKA come from the germline V gene (reference sequence). This CDR3 has 15 residues. CDR3 coding DNA: TGCAGTGCTAGTGTCCCGGGACAGGGGGGCGACGAGCAGTACTTC. Translating gives CSASVPGQGGDEQYF.

V is TRBV28 and J is TRBJ2-4; tentative D call: TRBD2 (6 bases). CDR1 MDHEN and CDR2 SYDVKM come from the germline V gene. CDR3 length: 13 residues. Trimming left V 7 bases short and J 7 bases short, with 14 bases between. The CDR3 here is CASMRRAANIQYF. CDR3 in DNA: TGTGCCAGCATGCGGAGGGCCGCGAACATTCAGTACTTC. Full variable domain (remainder filled in from reference TRBV28 and TRBJ2-4): DVKVTQSSRYLVKRTGEKVFLECVQDMDHENMFWYRQDPGLGLRLIYFSYDVKMKEKGDIPEGYSVSREKKERFSLILESASTNQTSMYLCASMRRAANIQYFGAGTRLSVL.

The chain joins TRBV14 to TRBJ1-1; 7 positions match TRBD1. J gave up 6 bases and V 4 bases, and 11 bases lay outside the gene matches. The germline V gene encodes CDR1 SGHDN and CDR2 FVKESK. The CDR3 sequence is 15 residues long. The CDR3 DNA is TGTGCCAGCAGCCCGATAAGAGGGGGCCGCGCTGAAGCTTTCTTT. Its protein is CASSPIRGGRAEAFF.

CDR3: CASSLLGGQGEQYF. In DNA, the CDR3 is TGTGCCAGCAGCTTGTTAGGGGGACAGGGCGAGCAGTACTTC. This chain uses TRBV5-4 with TRBJ2-7; 9 nucleotides line up with TRBD1. CDR1 SGHNT and CDR2 YYREEE come from the germline V gene (reference sequence). Germline trimming cut 1 base from V and 6 bases from J; bases unmatched to any gene: 5. This CDR3 has 14 amino acids.

V is TRBV9 and J is TRBJ2-2; 14 nucleotides align to TRBD2. Germline V gene data show CDR1 as SGDLS and CDR2 as YYNGEE. The CDR3 loop spans 16 amino acids. V shed 3 bases, J shed 6 bases, and the junction held 4 bases outside the gene matches. In nucleotides, the CDR3 is TGTGCCAGCAGCGCCGGACTAGCGGGAGGTGCCGGGGAGCTGTTTTTT. Its translation: CASSAGLAGGAGELFF.

The genes are TRBV9 and TRBJ2-7, with TRBD2 identical over 7 bases. Germline V gene data show CDR1 as SGDLS and CDR2 as YYNGEE. The CDR3 sequence is 17 residues long. After removal of 0 bases from V and 3 bases from J, the junction contained 12 bases not matched to a gene. As DNA, the CDR3 is TGTGCCAGCAGCGTAGATGGGGCTGCGGGAGTCGTCTACGAGCAGTACTTC. Its translation is CASSVDGAAGVVYEQYF.

This clone appeared a single time. This chain connects TRBV9 to TRBJ1-1; 10 bases line up with TRBD1. Germline CDR1 reads SGDLS; CDR2 reads YYNGEE. V shed 2 bases and J 5 bases; nucleotides not matched to a gene: 3. CDR3 length: 14 amino acids. The CDR3 DNA reads as TGTGCCAGCAGCGTGGGGACAGGGGTAACTGAAGCTTTCTTT. Amino acids: CASSVGTGVTEAFF.

The V gene is TRBV9, the J gene TRBJ2-1, with 8 nucleotides matching TRBD2. Germline V gene sequence: CDR1 SGDLS, CDR2 YYNGEE. The length of the CDR3 is 15 residues. J was trimmed by 2 bases and V by 0 bases; bases with no gene match: 1. CDR3 amino acids: CASSVGSGTYNEQFF. DNA of the CDR3: TGTGCCAGCAGCGTAGGTAGCGGGACCTACAATGAGCAGTTCTTC.